These T cell receptor beta chains were read from a single sample in a study of T cells in Graves' hyperthyroidism and ophthalmopathy. One entry per CDR3 protein results from TCRdb running MiXCR on the multiplex PCR reads. The sample consists of around 690,000 distinct CDR3 sequences, 15% to 20% of them appearing once. The specimen was blood. These receptors were collected from a man in his fifties with Graves' hyperthyroidism. The CDR3 runs from the conserved cysteine through the conserved F or W. Each record gives: CDR3 protein, CDR3 DNA, J gene, D gene, clone size, V gene. D genes are given only for firm matches. Rows may omit the clone size; those that give it use once, few, many or a size class.

CASSIGLSSYNEQFF | TGCGCCAGCAGCATCGGACTTTCGTCCTACAATGAGCAGTTCTTC | TRBJ2-1 | . | many | TRBV5-1
CASSFRDQTEAFF | TGTGCCAGCAGCTTCAGGGATCAGACTGAAGCTTTCTTT | TRBJ1-1 | . | many | TRBV2
CASSQAPSGIETQYF | TGCGCCAGCAGCCAAGCTCCTAGCGGGATAGAGACCCAGTACTTC | TRBJ2-5 | TRBD2 | few | TRBV4-1
CASSREFGEQFF | TGCGCCAGCAGCCGAGAATTCGGTGAGCAGTTCTTC | TRBJ2-1 | . | once | TRBV4-1
CASSFDRSGYNSPLHF | TGTGCCAGTAGCTTCGACAGATCCGGGTATAATTCACCCCTCCACTTT | TRBJ1-6 | . | . | TRBV19
CSAIRDREVGYNEQFF | TGCAGTGCTATTCGGGACAGGGAAGTGGGGTACAATGAGCAGTTCTTC | TRBJ2-1 | TRBD1 | . | TRBV20-1
CASSYYGRAEGYEQYF | TGTGCCAGCAGTTATTACGGGAGGGCCGAAGGCTACGAGCAGTACTTC | TRBJ2-7 | TRBD2 | . | TRBV6-5
CSVAGTSGLSQETQYF | TGCAGCGTAGCCGGGACTAGCGGGCTGAGCCAAGAGACCCAGTACTTC | TRBJ2-5 | TRBD2 | . | TRBV29-1
CASSSGQGNTEAFF | TGTGCCAGCAGCTCCGGACAGGGGAACACTGAAGCTTTCTTT | TRBJ1-1 | TRBD1 | many | TRBV5-1
CASSFWRTEAFF | TGTGCCAGCAGTTTCTGGAGGACTGAAGCTTTCTTT | TRBJ1-1 | . | few | TRBV12-3/TRBV12-4
CASSLVRGTTEAFF | TGTGCCAGCAGTCTCGTAAGGGGGACCACTGAAGCTTTCTTT | TRBJ1-1 | . | many | TRBV28
CAWSGRSSYEQYF | TGTGCCTGGAGCGGACGCAGCTCCTACGAGCAGTACTTC | TRBJ2-7 | . | many | TRBV30
CASSGTTGYEQYF | TGTGCCAGCAGTGGGACTACTGGCTACGAGCAGTACTTC | TRBJ2-7 | . | many | TRBV2
CASSQAGRNTEAFF | TGTGCCAGCAGCCAAGCCGGCCGTAACACTGAAGCTTTCTTT | TRBJ1-1 | . | many | TRBV3-1
CASSFGGTRIEAFF | TGTGCCAGCAGCTTCGGGGGAACCCGAATAGAAGCTTTCTTT | TRBJ1-1 | . | many | TRBV11-1
CASSYRNEKLFF | TGTGCCAGCAGCTATAGGAACGAAAAACTGTTTTTT | TRBJ1-4 | . | many | TRBV7-9
CASSFRDRVDWTDTQYF | TGTGCCAGCAGCTTTCGGGACAGGGTAGATTGGACAGATACGCAGTATTTT | TRBJ2-3 | TRBD1 | many | TRBV7-8
CAISEGGGLDTQYF | TGTGCCATCAGTGAAGGAGGGGGCTTAGATACGCAGTATTTT | TRBJ2-3 | . | many | TRBV10-3
CSVHLGGVGTGELFF | TGCAGCGTTCACCTTGGGGGGGTCGGGACCGGGGAGCTGTTTTTT | TRBJ2-2 | TRBD2 | . | TRBV29-1
CSARRAPTGGNYGYTF | TGCAGTGCTAGAAGGGCACCAACAGGGGGCAACTATGGCTACACCTTC | TRBJ1-2 | TRBD1 | many | TRBV20-1
CSAMDQPPPYNEQFF | TGCAGTGCTATGGACCAACCTCCCCCTTACAATGAGCAGTTCTTC | TRBJ2-1 | . | few | TRBV20-1
CAAFDTGQGPGELFF | TGTGCCGCCTTCGATACGGGACAGGGTCCCGGGGAGCTGTTTTTT | TRBJ2-2 | TRBD1 | . | TRBV6-1
CATAGYVNTEAFF | TGTGCCACTGCAGGATACGTGAACACTGAAGCTTTCTTT | TRBJ1-1 | . | few | TRBV19
CASREILAGEVNEQFF | TGTGCCAGCAGGGAGATCCTAGCGGGAGAGGTCAATGAGCAGTTCTTC | TRBJ2-1 | TRBD2 | many | TRBV6-2/TRBV6-3
CASSPQGRNEKLFF | TGTGCCAGCAGTCCACAGGGAAGGAATGAAAAACTGTTTTTT | TRBJ1-4 | . | . | TRBV6-1
CATSTPGWLADSSYNEQSF | TGTGCCACCAGTACCCCCGGTTGGCTAGCGGATAGCTCCTACAATGAGCAGTCCTTC | TRBJ2-1 | TRBD2 | . | TRBV24-1
CASSLDGSFYNEQFF | TGTGCCAGCAGTTTGGACGGATCCTTTTATAATGAGCAGTTCTTC | TRBJ2-1 | . | . | TRBV28
CASKRLAGTYEQYF | TGTGCCAGCAAACGACTAGCGGGTACCTACGAGCAGTACTTC | TRBJ2-7 | TRBD2 | . | TRBV6-2/TRBV6-3
CASSSSPGQGNTGELFF | TGTGCCAGCAGTTCGTCTCCGGGACAGGGGAACACCGGGGAGCTGTTTTTT | TRBJ2-2 | TRBD1 | many | TRBV28
CASARTGFNSPLHF | TGTGCCAGCGCCCGGACAGGGTTTAATTCACCCCTCCACTTT | TRBJ1-6 | TRBD1 | few | TRBV27
CASSLYSTAGFGYTF | TGTGCCAGCAGTCTCTATTCGACGGCGGGGTTCGGCTACACCTTC | TRBJ1-2 | . | few | TRBV7-2
CSARAEGLANEQYF | TGCAGTGCTAGAGCGGAGGGACTAGCTAACGAGCAGTACTTC | TRBJ2-7 | TRBD2 | . | TRBV20-1
CSVETGSGTDTQYF | TGCAGCGTCGAAACCGGGAGTGGCACAGATACGCAGTATTTT | TRBJ2-3 | . | . | TRBV29-1
CASSRSGGGAYEQYF | TGTGCCAGCAGCCGCTCAGGTGGGGGGGCCTACGAGCAGTACTTC | TRBJ2-7 | TRBD2 | many | TRBV7-9
CASSGWDEQFF | TGTGCCAGCAGTGGTTGGGATGAGCAGTTCTTC | TRBJ2-1 | . | many | TRBV12-3/TRBV12-4
CASSLGLQSNQPQHF | TGTGCCAGCAGCTTAGGACTTCAGAGCAATCAGCCCCAGCATTTT | TRBJ1-5 | . | . | TRBV11-2
CASTSGQALNTGELFF | TGTGCCAGTACCTCCGGACAGGCCCTAAACACCGGGGAGCTGTTTTTT | TRBJ2-2 | TRBD1 | . | TRBV19
CASSMDRGRTEAFF | TGTGCCAGTAGTATGGACAGGGGGAGAACTGAAGCTTTCTTT | TRBJ1-1 | TRBD1 | few | TRBV19
CSMAVPGNNEQFF | TGCAGCATGGCCGTCCCGGGGAACAATGAGCAGTTCTTC | TRBJ2-1 | . | few | TRBV20-1
CASSRLVGDTQYF | TGCGCCAGCAGCCGCTTGGTGGGAGATACGCAGTATTTT | TRBJ2-3 | . | . | TRBV4-3
CASSLENPGTGELFF | TGTGCCAGCAGTTTAGAGAACCCCGGCACCGGGGAGCTGTTTTTT | TRBJ2-2 | . | few | TRBV12-3/TRBV12-4